The 32 T cell receptor beta chains below all came from one sample that was sequenced in a study of T cells in Graves' hyperthyroidism and ophthalmopathy. The TCR beta CDR3 regions underwent amplification using RNA transcripts as the source. TCR CDR3 regions were first amplified by RT-PCR with HTBI primers. MiXCR, applied by TCRdb to the multiplex PCR reads, yields one record per CDR3 protein. The profile covers around 660,000 distinct CDR3 sequences, with about 45% appearing a single time and approximately 7.2% taken by the ten largest. The sample comprised peripheral blood or thyroid tissue (not recorded which). These receptors were obtained from an adult man with Graves' disease, either hyperthyroidism or ophthalmopathy (not recorded which).

This clonotype turned up a few times. The chain couples TRBV19 to TRBJ1-5; TRBD1 is a possible D gene (6 bases). V shed 0 bases and J shed 2 bases, with 14 bases lying between them. Per germline, CDR1 LNHDA and CDR2 SQIVND (reference sequence). The CDR3 runs 17 residues. DNA for the CDR3: TGTGCCAGTAGTATAGATCCTCAGGGGTCGGGCAATCAGCCCCAGCATTTT. The encoded protein is CASSIDPQGSGNQPQHF.

Details on this clonotype: A much larger clonotype is one base distant, so this may be a read error. The chain joins TRBV19 to TRBJ2-7, with TRBD1 matching 9 bases. CDR1 LNHDA and CDR2 SQIVND come from the germline V gene (reference sequence). This CDR3 is 13 amino acids long. J gave up 5 bases and V 8 bases, and 7 bases lay outside the gene matches. The CDR3 spells CASAGQGLNEQYF. The CDR3 region has the DNA TGTGCCAGTGCGGGACAGGGTCTTAACGAGCAGTACTTC. The full variable domain, in which reference TRBV19 and TRBJ2-7 provide the parts outside the CDR3, is DGGITQSPKYLFRKEGQNVTLSCEQNLNHDAMYWYRQDPGQGLRLIYYSQIVNDFQKGDIAEGYSVSREKKESFPLTVTSAQKNPTAFYLCASAGQGLNEQYFGPGTRLTVT.

The chain joins TRBV6-5 to TRBJ2-5; TRBD1 agrees at 8 bases. The CDR3 has 16 amino acids. Germline V gene lookup returns CDR1 MNHEY and CDR2 SVGAGI. After removal of 2 bases from V and 2 bases from J, the junction contained 7 bases not matched to a gene. In DNA, the CDR3 is TGTGCCAGCAGTTACCTTACGACAGGGGTTCAAGAGACCCAGTACTTC. Encoded protein: CASSYLTTGVQETQYF.

Only a few counts were recorded for this clonotype. This sequence joins TRBV12-3 or TRBV12-4 and TRBJ2-6; D remains ambiguous. The CDR3 contains 15 residues. V was cut by 6 bases and J by 4 bases, with 13 bases left in between. Written as DNA, the CDR3 is TGTGCCAGCAGCCCTCTAGGGCAAGGGGCCAACGTCCTGACTTTC. This encodes CASSPLGQGANVLTF.

This clonotype was seen only a few times. This chain uses TRBV19 with TRBJ2-2, with D hard to call. From germline, CDR1 is LNHDA and CDR2 SQIVND (reference sequence). The V end lost 6 bases, the J end lost 4 bases, and 9 bases lay between the germline ends. CDR3 length: 13 amino acids. As DNA, the CDR3 is TGTGCCAGTAGGATGGCCGGCACCGGGGAGCTGTTTTTT. Its translation is CASRMAGTGELFF.

The chain links TRBV20-1 to TRBJ2-7, with a possible D match to TRBD2 (6 bases). Trimming removed 2 bases from V and 3 bases from J, with 29 bases in between. The CDR3 covers 19 residues. Germline V CDR1 and CDR2: DFQATT, SNEGSKA (reference sequence). In DNA form, the CDR3 reads TGCAGTGCTAGAAGGGTCGGGGACGGAAGAAAAACCGGGGGCTACGAGCAGTACTTC. This sequence encodes CSARRVGDGRKTGGYEQYF.

The rearrangement links TRBV2 to TRBJ2-7; TRBD2 matches 11 bases. Germline CDR1 SNHLY, CDR2 FYNNEI. This CDR3 is 15 amino acids long. V shed 6 bases, J shed 0 bases, and the junction held 4 bases outside the gene matches. The CDR3 sequence: CASRVTSGNSYEQYF. The CDR3 region has the DNA TGTGCCAGCAGGGTGACTAGCGGGAACTCCTACGAGCAGTACTTC. Using reference TRBV2 and TRBJ2-7 for the parts outside the CDR3, the full variable domain is EPEVTQTPSHQVTQMGQEVILRCVPISNHLYFYWYRQILGQKVEFLVSFYNNEISEKSEIFDDQFSVERPDGSNFTLKIRSTKLEDSAMYFCASRVTSGNSYEQYFGPGTRLTVT.

This clonotype was seen a single time. The chain combines TRBV25-1 with TRBJ1-3; TRBD1 matches at 11 bases. The germline V gene has CDR1 MGHDK and CDR2 SYGVNS. The CDR3 covers 16 residues. After removal of 6 bases from V and 1 base from J, the junction contained 5 bases not matched to a gene. The CDR3 loop is CASSEGTGGSGNTIYF. The CDR3 DNA is TGTGCCAGCAGCGAAGGGACAGGGGGATCTGGAAACACCATATATTTT.

This clonotype was seen ten or more times. V and J are TRBV29-1 and TRBJ2-7; 8 bases fit TRBD1. Germline CDR1 is SQVTM and CDR2 is ANQGSEA. This CDR3 is 14 amino acids long. V was clipped by 4 bases and J by 2 bases; unmatched bases: 7. The CDR3 region has the DNA TGCAGCGTTGGCCCCCGACAGGGGACCTACGAGCAGTACTTC. Translating gives CSVGPRQGTYEQYF.

This clonotype appeared a few times. CDR3 sequence reads: CASSFKMTGNNSPLHF. The CDR3 DNA sequence: TGTGCCAGCAGTTTTAAAATGACAGGGAATAATTCACCCCTCCACTTT. The chain employs TRBV6-5 and TRBJ1-6; 7 bases are shared with TRBD1. The germline V gene has CDR1 MNHEY and CDR2 SVGAGI. The CDR3 sequence is 16 residues long. Trimming removed 4 bases from V and 5 bases from J; junction bases left unmatched: 8.

This chain connects TRBV7-9 to TRBJ1-1; D is uncertain. The CDR3 length is 16 residues. Germline loops: CDR1 SEHNR, CDR2 FQNEAQ (reference sequence). V lost 6 bases, J lost 1 base, and 18 bases lay in between. CDR3 region: CASSKTPVFSNTEAFF. The CDR3 DNA sequence: TGTGCCAGCAGTAAGACTCCGGTTTTTTCGAACACTGAAGCTTTCTTT. Drawing the rest from reference TRBV7-9 and TRBJ1-1, the complete variable domain is DTGVSQNPRHKITKRGQNVTFRCDPISEHNRLYWYRQTLGQGPEFLTYFQNEAQLEKSRLLSDRFSAERPKGSFSTLEIQRTEQGDSAMYLCASSKTPVFSNTEAFFGQGTRLTVV.

Only a few counts were recorded for this clonotype. This sequence joins TRBV7-2 and TRBJ1-2; tentatively, D is TRBD1 (5 bases). This CDR3 has 15 residues. CDR1 is SGHTA and CDR2 is FQGNSA in the germline V gene. The germline V and J ends were trimmed by 5 bases and 7 bases, with 20 bases remaining between them. The CDR3 nucleotides are TGTGCCAGCAGCCTCTCGGACACCCCACTGAGTGGCTACACCTTC. Amino acids: CASSLSDTPLSGYTF.

Of note for this clonotype: A read error is possible here, since a much larger clone lies one base away. V is TRBV10-3 and J is TRBJ2-7; D gene unclear. The CDR3 has 16 amino acids. The V gene's germline CDR1 is ENHRY and CDR2 SYGVKD. V lost 2 bases to trimming and J lost 1 base, with 15 bases between them. CDR3 protein: CAISERAGGKSYEQYF. The DNA of the CDR3 is TGTGCCATCAGTGAGAGGGCAGGCGGTAAGTCCTACGAGCAGTACTTC.

This clonotype was counted ten times or more. The rearrangement joins TRBV7-9 to TRBJ2-7; a possible D gene is TRBD1 (5 bases). The CDR3 consists of 14 residues. Germline lookup yields CDR1 SEHNR and CDR2 FQNEAQ (reference sequence). The V end was cut by 5 bases, the J end by 4 bases, with 15 bases between. This CDR3 reads CASSPVGPGYEQYF. In nucleotides, the CDR3 is TGTGCCAGCAGCCCGGTTGGTCCAGGGTACGAGCAGTACTTC. The whole variable domain, filled in from reference TRBV7-9 and TRBJ2-7, reads DTGVSQNPRHKITKRGQNVTFRCDPISEHNRLYWYRQTLGQGPEFLTYFQNEAQLEKSRLLSDRFSAERPKGSFSTLEIQRTEQGDSAMYLCASSPVGPGYEQYFGPGTRLTVT.

This clonotype came up a few times. J is TRBJ2-7 and V is TRBV7-9; tentatively, D is TRBD1 (5 bases). Germline CDR1 and CDR2: SEHNR and FQNEAQ (reference sequence). The CDR3 spans 15 residues. The V end was cut by 5 bases, the J end by 2 bases, with 16 bases between. The CDR3 DNA is TGTGCCAGCAGCCCCCCTCTGGGGCGGCCCTACGAGCAGTACTTC. It yields the protein CASSPPLGRPYEQYF. The variable domain in full, completed from reference TRBV7-9 and TRBJ2-7, reads DTGVSQNPRHKITKRGQNVTFRCDPISEHNRLYWYRQTLGQGPEFLTYFQNEAQLEKSRLLSDRFSAERPKGSFSTLEIQRTEQGDSAMYLCASSPPLGRPYEQYFGPGTRLTVT.

In this sample, this clonotype turned up a few times. The chain joins TRBV6-5 to TRBJ1-5, with a weak D call TRBD1 (6 bases). This CDR3 is built from 15 residues. With 6 bases removed from V and 5 bases from J, the gap between germline ends came to 17 bases. Germline V gene data show CDR1 as MNHEY and CDR2 as SVGAGI. CDR3 coding DNA: TGTGCCAGCAGCCAAGATCTTGGACAGTATCAGCCCCAGCATTTT. Amino acids: CASSQDLGQYQPQHF.

The V gene is TRBV2, the J gene TRBJ2-2, with 9 bases aligning to TRBD2. CDR3 length: 16 residues. The trim removed 2 bases at V and 7 bases at J, leaving 8 bases unmatched. Germline V lookup: CDR1 SNHLY, CDR2 FYNNEI. Here the CDR3 DNA reads TGTGCCAGCAGTGAACTAGCGGGACATACGATCGGGGAGCTGTTTTTT. It translates to CASSELAGHTIGELFF.

Ten or more counts support this clonotype. The chain combines TRBV19 with TRBJ1-1, with 8 positions matching TRBD1. The CDR3 runs to 14 residues. Germline CDR1 LNHDA, CDR2 SQIVND (reference sequence). Unmatched junction bases numbered 2, after V lost 4 bases and J lost 1 base. CDR3 sequence (DNA): TGTGCCAGTAGTAGCAGGGGGCCGAACACTGAAGCTTTCTTT. Its translation is CASSSRGPNTEAFF. Using reference TRBV19 and TRBJ1-1 for the parts outside the CDR3, the full variable domain is DGGITQSPKYLFRKEGQNVTLSCEQNLNHDAMYWYRQDPGQGLRLIYYSQIVNDFQKGDIAEGYSVSREKKESFPLTVTSAQKNPTAFYLCASSSRGPNTEAFFGQGTRLTVV.

This chain links TRBV4-1 with TRBJ1-1; D ambiguous. Germline V gene sequence: CDR1 MGHRA, CDR2 YSYEKL. Deletions cut 0 bases from V and 1 base from J, with 6 bases between. CDR3 length: 14 amino acids. CDR3 amino acids: CASSQDAGNTEAFF. DNA of the CDR3: TGCGCCAGCAGCCAAGATGCGGGGAACACTGAAGCTTTCTTT.

This chain uses TRBV20-1 with TRBJ1-2; possibly TRBD1 for D (6 bases). V lost 0 bases, J lost 2 bases, and 13 bases lay in between. Germline assignment: CDR1 DFQATT and CDR2 SNEGSKA (reference sequence). The CDR3 is 15 amino acids. The CDR3 DNA follows: TGCAGTGCTAGAGATGGCGGACAGCCAAACTATGGCTACACCTTC. This translates into CSARDGGQPNYGYTF.

The rearrangement links TRBV20-1 to TRBJ2-7; 7 bases map to TRBD1. The CDR3 length is 15 residues. Per the germline V gene, CDR1 is DFQATT and CDR2 is SNEGSKA (reference sequence). Trimming removed 6 bases from V and 3 bases from J; junction bases left unmatched: 14. CDR3 nucleotide sequence: TGCAGTGCCGTTCACCCTCACCGGGACAGCTACGAGCAGTACTTC. This translates into CSAVHPHRDSYEQYF.

As to this clonotype: This may be a read error, as it is one base from a much larger clone. The gene calls are TRBV19 and TRBJ1-5; D not resolved. V shed 8 bases and J shed 1 base, with 9 bases lying between them. Germline CDR1 LNHDA, CDR2 SQIVND (reference sequence). The CDR3 is made up of 13 amino acids. CDR3 bases: TGTGCCAGTGGACCAATGAGCAATCAGCCCCAGCATTTT. Its translation: CASGPMSNQPQHF. Full variable domain (missing parts from reference TRBV19 and TRBJ1-5): DGGITQSPKYLFRKEGQNVTLSCEQNLNHDAMYWYRQDPGQGLRLIYYSQIVNDFQKGDIAEGYSVSREKKESFPLTVTSAQKNPTAFYLCASGPMSNQPQHFGDGTRLSIL.

V usage is TRBV25-1 and J usage is TRBJ1-1; the D is unclear. Looked up from germline, CDR1 is MGHDK and CDR2 is SYGVNS. The germline V and J ends were trimmed by 7 bases and 7 bases, with 4 bases remaining between them. The CDR3 has 9 amino acids. CDR3: CASMGEAFF. The CDR3 bases are TGTGCCAGCATGGGTGAAGCTTTCTTT.

This clonotype was seen only a few times. The chain couples TRBV7-6 to TRBJ1-1; D remains ambiguous. The CDR3 runs 14 residues. The germline V gene has CDR1 SGHVS and CDR2 FNYEAQ. Trimming took off 3 bases at V and 5 bases at J, with 13 bases between the two ends. For the CDR3, the DNA is TGTGCCAGCAGCTTGGCTCTCGAGTGGACTGAAGCTTTCTTT. The encoded protein is CASSLALEWTEAFF.

This clonotype was counted ten times or more. The rearrangement uses TRBV2 and TRBJ1-1, with TRBD1 matching 7 bases. V dropped 10 bases and J dropped 0; count of bases not matched to a gene: 8. Germline loops: CDR1 SNHLY, CDR2 FYNNEI. This CDR3 comprises 14 residues. The CDR3 sequence is CANQGGTMNTEAFF. The CDR3 DNA reads TGTGCCAACCAGGGGGGCACCATGAACACTGAAGCTTTCTTT.

The chain combines TRBV2 with TRBJ2-7; 8 nucleotides line up with TRBD2. Germline trimming cut 7 bases from V and 3 bases from J; bases unmatched to any gene: 5. The CDR3 spans 13 residues. Germline assignment: CDR1 SNHLY and CDR2 FYNNEI. CDR3 nucleotide sequence: TGTGCCAGCACGGGAGGGGCAAGCTACGAGCAGTACTTC. Translated: CASTGGASYEQYF.

This sequence joins TRBV5-1 and TRBJ2-2; 11 positions match TRBD1. Germline CDR1 reads SGHRS; CDR2 reads YFSETQ. J was trimmed by 5 bases and V by 4 bases; bases with no gene match: 4. The CDR3 is 15 residues long. The CDR3 DNA reads as TGCGCCAGCAGCATGGACAGGGGGCGGACCGGGGAGCTGTTTTTT. It translates to CASSMDRGRTGELFF. Filled out from reference TRBV5-1 and TRBJ2-2, the complete variable domain reads KAGVTQTPRYLIKTRGQQVTLSCSPISGHRSVSWYQQTPGQGLQFLFEYFSETQRNKGNFPGRFSGRQFSNSRSEMNVSTLELGDSALYLCASSMDRGRTGELFFGEGSRLTVL.

The count of this clonotype is one. The chain employs TRBV2 and TRBJ1-6; tentatively, D is TRBD1 (6 bases). CDR1 is SNHLY and CDR2 is FYNNEI in the germline V gene. The germline V and J ends were trimmed by 2 bases and 10 bases, with 12 bases remaining between them. CDR3 length: 14 residues. The CDR3 DNA sequence: TGTGCCAGCAGTGAATTGGGGGCTGGATCACCCCTCCACTTT. This sequence encodes CASSELGAGSPLHF.

This clonotype was detected many times. The chain combines TRBV19 with TRBJ1-5; D gene uncertain. The CDR3 covers 12 residues. Trimming cost V 8 bases and J 6 bases, with 11 bases left between them. CDR1 and CDR2 (germline): LNHDA, SQIVND (reference sequence). The DNA for the CDR3 is TGTGCCAGTGGCTACCCCCCTCAGCCCCAGCATTTT. Translating it yields CASGYPPQPQHF.

There are a few counts of this clonotype. The DNA of the CDR3 is TGCGCCAGCAGCTCGGGACTAGCGGGAGCCGGGGAGCTGTTTTTT. Translating gives CASSSGLAGAGELFF. This chain links TRBV5-1 with TRBJ2-2; 14 bases match TRBD2. Trimming cost V 3 bases and J 6 bases; bases outside gene matches: 1. The germline CDR1 and CDR2 sequences are SGHRS and YFSETQ. This CDR3 comprises 15 residues. The full variable domain, in which reference TRBV5-1 and TRBJ2-2 provide the parts outside the CDR3, is KAGVTQTPRYLIKTRGQQVTLSCSPISGHRSVSWYQQTPGQGLQFLFEYFSETQRNKGNFPGRFSGRQFSNSRSEMNVSTLELGDSALYLCASSSGLAGAGELFFGEGSRLTVL.

The chain combines TRBV6-5 with TRBJ2-7, with D unclear. CDR3 length equals 14 residues. Germline CDR1 is MNHEY and CDR2 is SVGAGI. Trimming removed 2 bases at V and 3 bases at J, with 11 bases between. The CDR3 reads CASSYGHSIYEQYF. The DNA for the CDR3 is TGTGCCAGCAGTTACGGTCACAGCATCTACGAGCAGTACTTC.

The chain links TRBV7-3 to TRBJ2-7, with TRBD1 matching 11 bases. The CDR3 runs to 17 residues. Germline V gene data show CDR1 as SGHTA and CDR2 as FQGTGA. V gave up 4 bases and J gave up 3 bases; unmatched junction bases: 11. In nucleotides, the CDR3 is TGTGCCAGCAGCTCCGCCCCCCGGGACAGGGGGGACTACGAGCAGTACTTC. Protein product: CASSSAPRDRGDYEQYF.